Presented here are 3 T cell receptor beta chains from one specimen sequenced in a study of metastatic and nonmetastatic thyroid tumors. Not a single patient had been given any form of treatment at any point before undergoing thyroid surgery. Using MiXCR, TCRdb reanalyzed the PCR reads. The sample holds 7,800 or so clones, approximately 18% seen once. The specimen was adjacent normal tissue. The receptor set was obtained from a female donor with papillary thyroid cancer or a benign thyroid nodule (not recorded which). Some clones in this sample may be carry-over from other donors' samples.

By sample share, this clone is medium-sized. The CDR3 DNA follows: TGCAGTGCTAGCGATGACAGGGGGCCGGACACTGAAGCTTTCTTT. Protein: CSASDDRGPDTEAFF. The rearrangement links TRBV20-1 to TRBJ1-1, with 10 positions matching TRBD1. Per the germline V gene, CDR1 is DFQATT and CDR2 is SNEGSKA (reference sequence). V lost 3 bases, J lost 3 bases, and 7 bases stayed unmatched. The CDR3 totals 15 residues.

This clone was recorded at least ten times. The chain employs TRBV5-1 and TRBJ2-1; D unclear. This CDR3 is 11 amino acids long. Trimming pared 4 bases from V and 4 bases from J, leaving 3 bases between. CDR1 and CDR2 (germline): SGHRS, YFSETQ. The CDR3 protein is CASSLYNEQFF. CDR3 DNA: TGCGCCAGCAGCCTGTACAATGAGCAGTTCTTC.

By share, this clone ranks as medium-sized. The gene calls are TRBV12-3 or TRBV12-4 and TRBJ1-1; D gene uncertain. The CDR3 sequence is 13 residues long. Trimming pared 0 bases from V and 2 bases from J, leaving 4 bases between. The CDR3 nucleotides are TGTGCCAGCAGTTTAGCAGCTAACACTGAAGCTTTCTTT. Amino acids: CASSLAANTEAFF.